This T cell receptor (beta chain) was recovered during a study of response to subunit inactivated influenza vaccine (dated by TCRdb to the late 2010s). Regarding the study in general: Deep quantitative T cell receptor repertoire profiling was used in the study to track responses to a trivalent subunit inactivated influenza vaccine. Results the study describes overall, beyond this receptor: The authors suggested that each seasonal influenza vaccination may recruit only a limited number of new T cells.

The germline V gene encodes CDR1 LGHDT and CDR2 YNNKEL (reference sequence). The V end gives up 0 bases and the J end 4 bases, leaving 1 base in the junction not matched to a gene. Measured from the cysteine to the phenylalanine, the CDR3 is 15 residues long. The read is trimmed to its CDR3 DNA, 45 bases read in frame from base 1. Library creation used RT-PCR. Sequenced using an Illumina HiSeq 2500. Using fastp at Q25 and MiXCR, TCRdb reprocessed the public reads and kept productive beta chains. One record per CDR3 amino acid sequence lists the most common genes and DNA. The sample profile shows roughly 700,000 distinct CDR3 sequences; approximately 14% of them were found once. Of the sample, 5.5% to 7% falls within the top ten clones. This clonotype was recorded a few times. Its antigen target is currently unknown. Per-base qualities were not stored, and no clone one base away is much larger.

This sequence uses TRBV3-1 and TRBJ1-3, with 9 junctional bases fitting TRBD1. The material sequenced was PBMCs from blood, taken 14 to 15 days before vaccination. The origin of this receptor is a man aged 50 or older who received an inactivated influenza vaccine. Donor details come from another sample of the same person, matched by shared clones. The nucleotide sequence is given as TGTGCCAGCAGCCAAGATGGGACAGGGGGAAACACCATATATTTT. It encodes CASSQDGTGGNTIYF.